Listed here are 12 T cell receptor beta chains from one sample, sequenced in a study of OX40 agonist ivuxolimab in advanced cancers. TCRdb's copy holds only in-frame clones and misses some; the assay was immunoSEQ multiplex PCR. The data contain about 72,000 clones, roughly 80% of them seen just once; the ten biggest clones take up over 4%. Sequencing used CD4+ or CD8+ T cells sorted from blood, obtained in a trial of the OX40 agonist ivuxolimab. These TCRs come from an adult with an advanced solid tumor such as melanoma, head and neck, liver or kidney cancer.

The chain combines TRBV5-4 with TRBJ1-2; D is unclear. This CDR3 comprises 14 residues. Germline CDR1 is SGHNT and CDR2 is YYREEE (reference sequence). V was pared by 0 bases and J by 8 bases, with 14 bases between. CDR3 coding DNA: TGTGCCAGCAGCTTGGAGTCCCCGGAGAGGGGCTACACCTTC. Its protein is CASSLESPERGYTF.

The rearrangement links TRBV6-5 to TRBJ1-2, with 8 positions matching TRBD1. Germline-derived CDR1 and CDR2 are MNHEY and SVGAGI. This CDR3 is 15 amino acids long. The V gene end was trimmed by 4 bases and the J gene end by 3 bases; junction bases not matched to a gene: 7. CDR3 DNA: TGTGCCAGCAGTTTTTCAGGGGGCAGTGACTATGGCTACACCTTC. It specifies CASSFSGGSDYGYTF.

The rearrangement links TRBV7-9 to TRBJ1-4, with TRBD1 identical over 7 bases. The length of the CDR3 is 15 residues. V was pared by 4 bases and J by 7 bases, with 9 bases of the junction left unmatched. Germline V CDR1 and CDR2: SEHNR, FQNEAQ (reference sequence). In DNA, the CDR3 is TGTGCCAGCAGCTCGAGACAGGGCGAGGGTGAAAAACTGTTTTTT. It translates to CASSSRQGEGEKLFF.

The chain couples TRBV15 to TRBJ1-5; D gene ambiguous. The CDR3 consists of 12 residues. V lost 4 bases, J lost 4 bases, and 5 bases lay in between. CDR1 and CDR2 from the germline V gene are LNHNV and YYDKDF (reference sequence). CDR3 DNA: TGTGCCACCAGCACGGCAAATCAGCCCCAGCATTTT. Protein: CATSTANQPQHF. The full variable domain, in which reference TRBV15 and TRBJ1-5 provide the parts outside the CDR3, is DAMVIQNPRYQVTQFGKPVTLSCSQTLNHNVMYWYQQKSSQAPKLLFHYYDKDFNNEADTPDNFQSRRPNTSFCFLDIRSPGLGDTAMYLCATSTANQPQHFGDGTRLSIL.

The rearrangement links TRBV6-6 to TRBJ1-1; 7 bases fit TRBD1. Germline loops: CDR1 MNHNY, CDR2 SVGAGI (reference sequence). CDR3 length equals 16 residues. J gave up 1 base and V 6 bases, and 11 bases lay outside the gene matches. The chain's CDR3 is CASSRRDSGGNTEAFF. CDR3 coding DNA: TGTGCCAGCAGCCGAAGGGACAGCGGGGGGAACACTGAAGCTTTCTTT.

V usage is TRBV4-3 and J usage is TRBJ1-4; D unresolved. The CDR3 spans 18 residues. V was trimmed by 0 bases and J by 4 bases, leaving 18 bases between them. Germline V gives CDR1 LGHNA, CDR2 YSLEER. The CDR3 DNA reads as TGCGCCAGCAGCCAAGATCCTTACAGCCCGGGAGGTAATGAAAAACTGTTTTTT. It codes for CASSQDPYSPGGNEKLFF.

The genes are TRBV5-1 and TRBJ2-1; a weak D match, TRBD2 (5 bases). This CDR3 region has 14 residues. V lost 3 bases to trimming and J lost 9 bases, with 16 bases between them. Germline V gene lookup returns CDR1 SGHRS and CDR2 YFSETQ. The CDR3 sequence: CASSSKASSGEQFF. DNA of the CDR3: TGCGCCAGCAGCTCAAAAGCTAGCTCGGGTGAGCAGTTCTTC.

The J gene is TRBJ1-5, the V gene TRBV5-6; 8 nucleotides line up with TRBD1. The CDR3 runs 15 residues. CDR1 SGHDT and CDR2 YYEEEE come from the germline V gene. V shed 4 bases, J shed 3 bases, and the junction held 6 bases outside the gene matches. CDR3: CASSLGQVPNQPQHF. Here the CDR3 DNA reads TGTGCCAGCAGCCTGGGACAGGTGCCCAATCAGCCCCAGCATTTT. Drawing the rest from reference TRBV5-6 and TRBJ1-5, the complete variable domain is DAGVTQSPTHLIKTRGQQVTLRCSPKSGHDTVSWYQQALGQGPQFIFQYYEEEERQRGNFPDRFSGHQFPNYSSELNVNALLLGDSALYLCASSLGQVPNQPQHFGDGTRLSIL.

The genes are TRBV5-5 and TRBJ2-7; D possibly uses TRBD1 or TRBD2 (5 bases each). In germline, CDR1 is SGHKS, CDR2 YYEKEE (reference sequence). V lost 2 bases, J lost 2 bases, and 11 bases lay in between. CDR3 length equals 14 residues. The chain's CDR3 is CASSFGDGTYEQYF. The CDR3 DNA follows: TGTGCCAGCAGCTTTGGGGACGGGACCTACGAGCAGTACTTC.

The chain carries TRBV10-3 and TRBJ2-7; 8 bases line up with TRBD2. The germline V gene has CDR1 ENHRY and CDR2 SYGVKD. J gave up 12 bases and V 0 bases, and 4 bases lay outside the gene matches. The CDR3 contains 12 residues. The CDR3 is CAISESGTRSYF. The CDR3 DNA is TGTGCCATCAGTGAGTCGGGGACTAGGTCGTACTTC.

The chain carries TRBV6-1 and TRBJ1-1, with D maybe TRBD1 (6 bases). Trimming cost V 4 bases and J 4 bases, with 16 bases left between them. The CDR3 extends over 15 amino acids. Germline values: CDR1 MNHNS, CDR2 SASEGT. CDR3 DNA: TGTGCCAGCAGTGCCACAGGGATAAAAATCACTGAAGCTTTCTTT. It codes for CASSATGIKITEAFF.

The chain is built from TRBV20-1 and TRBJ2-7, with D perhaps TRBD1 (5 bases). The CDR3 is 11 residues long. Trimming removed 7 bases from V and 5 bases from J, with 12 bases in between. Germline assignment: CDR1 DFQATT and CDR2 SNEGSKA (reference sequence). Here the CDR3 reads CSVIREHEQYF. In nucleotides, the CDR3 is TGCAGTGTCATCAGGGAACACGAGCAGTACTTC.